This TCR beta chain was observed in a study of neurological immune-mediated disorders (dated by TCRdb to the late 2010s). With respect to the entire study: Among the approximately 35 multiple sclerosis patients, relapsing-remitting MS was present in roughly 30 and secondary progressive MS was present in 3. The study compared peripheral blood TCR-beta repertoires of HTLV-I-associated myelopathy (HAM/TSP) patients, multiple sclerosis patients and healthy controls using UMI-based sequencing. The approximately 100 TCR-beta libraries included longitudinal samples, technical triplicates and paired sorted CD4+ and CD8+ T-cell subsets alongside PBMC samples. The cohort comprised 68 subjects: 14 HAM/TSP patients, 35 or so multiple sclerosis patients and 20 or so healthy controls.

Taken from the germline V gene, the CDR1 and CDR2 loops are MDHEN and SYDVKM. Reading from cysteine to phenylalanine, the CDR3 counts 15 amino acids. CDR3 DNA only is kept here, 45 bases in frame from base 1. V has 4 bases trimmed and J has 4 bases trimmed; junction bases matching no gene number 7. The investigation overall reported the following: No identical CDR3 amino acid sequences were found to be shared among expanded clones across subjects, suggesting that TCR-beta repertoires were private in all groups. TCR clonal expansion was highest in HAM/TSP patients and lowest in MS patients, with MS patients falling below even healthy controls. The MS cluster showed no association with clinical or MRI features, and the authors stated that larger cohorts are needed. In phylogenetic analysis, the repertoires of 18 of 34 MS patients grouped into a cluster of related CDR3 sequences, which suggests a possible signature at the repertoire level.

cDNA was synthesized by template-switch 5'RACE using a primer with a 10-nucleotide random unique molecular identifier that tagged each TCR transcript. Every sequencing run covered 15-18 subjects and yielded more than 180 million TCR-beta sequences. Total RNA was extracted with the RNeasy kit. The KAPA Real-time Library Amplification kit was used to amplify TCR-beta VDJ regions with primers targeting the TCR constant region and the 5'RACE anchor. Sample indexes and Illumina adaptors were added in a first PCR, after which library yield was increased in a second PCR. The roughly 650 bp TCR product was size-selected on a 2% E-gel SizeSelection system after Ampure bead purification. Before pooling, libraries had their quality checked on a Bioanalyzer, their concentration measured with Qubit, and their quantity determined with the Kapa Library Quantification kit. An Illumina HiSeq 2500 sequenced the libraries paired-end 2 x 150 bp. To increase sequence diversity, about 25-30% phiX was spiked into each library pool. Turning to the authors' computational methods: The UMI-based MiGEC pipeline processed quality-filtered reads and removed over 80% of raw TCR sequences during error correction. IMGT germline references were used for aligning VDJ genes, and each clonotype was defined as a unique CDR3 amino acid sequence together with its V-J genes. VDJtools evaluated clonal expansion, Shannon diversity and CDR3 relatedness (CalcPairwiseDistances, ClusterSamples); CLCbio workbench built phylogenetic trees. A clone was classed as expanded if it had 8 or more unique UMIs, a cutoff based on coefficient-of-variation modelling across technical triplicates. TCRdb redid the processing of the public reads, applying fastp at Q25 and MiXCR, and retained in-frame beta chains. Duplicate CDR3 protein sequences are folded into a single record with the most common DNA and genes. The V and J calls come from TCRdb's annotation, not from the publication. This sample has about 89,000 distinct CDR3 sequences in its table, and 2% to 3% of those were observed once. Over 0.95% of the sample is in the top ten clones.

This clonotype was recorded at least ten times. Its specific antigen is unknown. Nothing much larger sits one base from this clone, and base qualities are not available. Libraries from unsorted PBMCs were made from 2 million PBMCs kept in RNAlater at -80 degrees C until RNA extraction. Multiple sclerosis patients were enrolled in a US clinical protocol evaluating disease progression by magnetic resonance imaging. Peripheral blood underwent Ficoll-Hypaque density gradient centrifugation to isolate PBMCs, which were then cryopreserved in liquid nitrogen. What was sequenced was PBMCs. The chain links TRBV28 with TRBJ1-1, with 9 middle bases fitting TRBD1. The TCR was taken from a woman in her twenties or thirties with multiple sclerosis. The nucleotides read TGTGCCAGCAGTTCGGGACAGGGCGTGAGCACTGAAGCTTTCTTT. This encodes CASSSGQGVSTEAFF.